Detailed here is one TCR beta chain. The target antigen is unknown. Roughly 200 ng DNA, tens of thousands of T cell genomes, went into each sorted-subset replicate PCR. Clones were read by immunoSEQ multiplex PCR, and TCRdb kept only the in-frame ones, dropping some. The table has hundreds of thousands of clones, under 80% seen once; the top ten hold more than 1.5%. The data were obtained in a study of shared clonotypes between healthy human individuals. Study-wide context: Two women and a few men aged 18 to 49 served as donors.

Whole-study results and caveats: Several donors shared about 5% of their naive CD4 clonotypes. Rarefaction gave evidence that sorted-subset sequencing remained incomplete despite large depth.

This CDR3 is 15 amino acids long. CDR1 and CDR2 (germline): MGHDK, SYGVNS. The V end lost 3 bases, the J end lost 3 bases, and 15 bases lay between the germline ends. The receptor was derived from a woman in her 30s in good health. The specimen sequenced was memory CD4+ T cells sorted from blood. As for subset: CD45RA-negative fraction. J is TRBJ2-7 and V is TRBV25-1; no clear D. This chain's CDR3 is CASSDLGPNHYEQYF. The DNA for the CDR3 is TGTGCCAGCAGTGATTTAGGCCCCAACCACTACGAGCAGTACTTC.